One and the same sample provided the 20 T cell receptor beta chains below, sequenced in a study of CD8 T cells in Susac syndrome. Reverse transcription of 0.5 to 1 ug RNA was performed with random hexamers. Each CDR3 protein gets one entry after TCRdb re-called the immunoSEQ multiplex PCR reads with MiXCR. Here the sample spans about 300,000 distinct CDR3 sequences, roughly nine tenths being singletons. The source material was CD4+ T cells from PBMCs. These TCRs come from a human donor with multiple sclerosis.

This rearrangement joins TRBV5-1 to TRBJ2-5; TRBD2 matches at 11 bases. The germline V gene encodes CDR1 SGHRS and CDR2 YFSETQ. The CDR3 length is 14 residues. V gave up 5 bases and J gave up 5 bases; unmatched junction bases: 5. CDR3 nucleotide sequence: TGCGCCAGCAGTAGCGGGGGGGCCTTGGAGACCCAGTACTTC. Protein: CASSSGGALETQYF.

V and J are TRBV6-5 and TRBJ1-6; 7 positions match TRBD1. Germline V CDR1 and CDR2: MNHEY, SVGAGI. This CDR3 has 15 residues. V shed 0 bases and J 9 bases; nucleotides not matched to a gene: 5. The CDR3 loop is CASSYSIQGTSPLHF. The CDR3 DNA reads as TGTGCCAGCAGTTACTCGATACAGGGGACTTCACCCCTCCACTTT.

This chain links TRBV2 with TRBJ2-2, with D perhaps TRBD1 or TRBD2 (5 bases each). The germline gives CDR1 SNHLY, CDR2 FYNNEI. V lost 6 bases and J 4 bases, leaving 15 bases between the germline ends. This CDR3 is built from 15 residues. The CDR3 loop is CASSPGRRFTGELFF. Written as DNA, the CDR3 is TGTGCCAGCAGCCCGGGACGTCGATTCACCGGGGAGCTGTTTTTT.

This chain uses TRBV9 with TRBJ2-1, with D possibly matching TRBD1 (6 bases). CDR3 length equals 16 residues. The germline V and J ends were trimmed by 0 bases and 5 bases, with 15 bases remaining between them. Germline assignment: CDR1 SGDLS and CDR2 YYNGEE. The CDR3 nucleotides read TGTGCCAGCAGCGTAGACCCGAACAGGGTTAACAATGAGCAGTTCTTC. This encodes CASSVDPNRVNNEQFF. Variable domain in full (rest from reference TRBV9 and TRBJ2-1): DSGVTQTPKHLITATGQRVTLRCSPRSGDLSVYWYQQSLDQGLQFLIQYYNGEERAKGNILERFSAQQFPDLHSELNLSSLELGDSALYFCASSVDPNRVNNEQFFGPGTRLTVL.

The gene calls are TRBV15 and TRBJ2-3; 10 bases agree with TRBD2. Germline V gene lookup returns CDR1 LNHNV and CDR2 YYDKDF (reference sequence). The CDR3 runs to 19 residues. The V gene end was trimmed by 4 bases and the J gene end by 1 base; junction bases not matched to a gene: 14. This CDR3 is CATSTTERGGPSGTDTQYF. The DNA for the CDR3 is TGTGCCACCAGCACCACCGAGCGGGGGGGCCCCTCCGGCACAGATACGCAGTATTTT.

This rearrangement joins TRBV19 to TRBJ1-2; D may be TRBD1 (5 bases). The CDR3 runs to 13 residues. Germline V gene sequence: CDR1 LNHDA, CDR2 SQIVND (reference sequence). Deletions cut 3 bases from V and 4 bases from J, with 9 bases between. The CDR3, as DNA: TGTGCCAGTAGTATCGCGGGGGTCTATGGCTACACCTTC. It codes for CASSIAGVYGYTF.

The J gene is TRBJ2-1, the V gene TRBV2; 14 bases fit TRBD2. Germline V lookup: CDR1 SNHLY, CDR2 FYNNEI. This CDR3 region has 17 residues. The J segment lost 7 bases and the V segment lost 6 bases, leaving 11 bases of the junction unmatched. The CDR3 protein is CASSARTSGGLGNEQFF. The CDR3 DNA follows: TGTGCCAGCAGCGCCCGGACTAGCGGGGGGCTGGGGAATGAGCAGTTCTTC. Complete variable domain (other parts from reference TRBV2 and TRBJ2-1): EPEVTQTPSHQVTQMGQEVILRCVPISNHLYFYWYRQILGQKVEFLVSFYNNEISEKSEIFDDQFSVERPDGSNFTLKIRSTKLEDSAMYFCASSARTSGGLGNEQFFGPGTRLTVL.

V is TRBV12-3 or TRBV12-4 and J is TRBJ2-2; 9 bases line up with TRBD2. V shed 7 bases and J 5 bases; nucleotides not matched to a gene: 8. The CDR3 spans 15 residues. The CDR3 nucleotides are TGTGCCAGCACCCTCTTAGCGGGAGTTACCGGGGAGCTGTTTTTT. Residues: CASTLLAGVTGELFF.

This chain links TRBV3-1 with TRBJ2-1, with 11 bases identical to TRBD2. Per the germline V gene, CDR1 is LGHDT and CDR2 is YNNKEL (reference sequence). V was pared by 6 bases and J by 5 bases, with 3 bases of the junction left unmatched. The CDR3 spans 14 residues. The CDR3 loop is CASRGTSGNNEQFF. In DNA, the CDR3 is TGTGCCAGCAGGGGGACTAGCGGCAACAATGAGCAGTTCTTC.

This sequence joins TRBV15 and TRBJ2-7, with TRBD2 matching over 12 bases. CDR3 length equals 18 residues. V lost 0 bases to trimming and J lost 6 bases; unmatched junction nucleotides: 12. Germline V gene lookup returns CDR1 LNHNV and CDR2 YYDKDF (reference sequence). CDR3 bases: TGTGCCACCAGCAGAGATCGACTAGCGGGGGCTAGAGGCAGCGAGCAGTACTTC. This codes for CATSRDRLAGARGSEQYF.

The V and J genes are TRBV29-1 and TRBJ2-5; D not resolved. CDR1 and CDR2 (germline): SQVTM, ANQGSEA. Trimming took off 4 bases at V and 2 bases at J, with 11 bases between the two ends. This CDR3 is built from 13 residues. The CDR3 protein is CSVARATQETQYF. CDR3 coding DNA: TGCAGCGTTGCTCGGGCTACACAAGAGACCCAGTACTTC.

The V and J genes are TRBV29-1 and TRBJ1-1, with 11 positions matching TRBD1. With V trimmed by 7 bases and J by 0 bases, 4 bases remained unmatched. Germline V gives CDR1 SQVTM, CDR2 ANQGSEA. CDR3 size: 14 residues. CDR3 loop: CSAGQGAMNTEAFF. CDR3 nucleotides: TGCAGCGCAGGACAGGGGGCCATGAACACTGAAGCTTTCTTT.

The chain is built from TRBV12-3 or TRBV12-4 and TRBJ2-4, with D tentatively TRBD2 (6 bases). V gave up 3 bases and J gave up 7 bases, with 16 bases separating them. CDR3 length equals 15 residues. CDR3 sequence reads: CASSFTDLGRNIQYF. The CDR3 DNA reads as TGTGCCAGCAGTTTTACGGATCTTGGGAGGAACATTCAGTACTTC.

The chain couples TRBV7-2 to TRBJ2-1; D is tentatively TRBD1 or TRBD2 (6 bases each). The germline V and J ends were trimmed by 5 bases and 0 bases, with 14 bases remaining between them. Germline V gene data show CDR1 as SGHTA and CDR2 as FQGNSA. The CDR3 is 16 residues long. The CDR3: CASSPGAGSSYNEQFF. The CDR3 DNA reads as TGTGCCAGCAGCCCAGGGGCGGGGAGCTCCTACAATGAGCAGTTCTTC. Supplemented by reference TRBV7-2 and TRBJ2-1, the full variable domain reads GAGVSQSPSNKVTEKGKDVELRCDPISGHTALYWYRQSLGQGLEFLIYFQGNSAPDKSGLPSDRFSAERTGGSVSTLTIQRTQQEDSAVYLCASSPGAGSSYNEQFFGPGTRLTVL.

This rearrangement joins TRBV29-1 to TRBJ2-1, with D possibly being TRBD2 (5 bases). With 5 bases removed from V and 0 bases from J, the gap between germline ends came to 14 bases. The length of the CDR3 is 15 residues. The germline gives CDR1 SQVTM, CDR2 ANQGSEA. The CDR3 nucleotides read TGCAGCGTTTTGTCGCTGGGGAGCTCCTACAATGAGCAGTTCTTC. It codes for CSVLSLGSSYNEQFF.

V is TRBV7-2 and J is TRBJ2-3, with 13 bases fitting TRBD2. CDR3 length equals 16 residues. In germline, CDR1 is SGHTA, CDR2 FQGNSA. The V gene end was trimmed by 4 bases and the J gene end by 8 bases; junction bases not matched to a gene: 9. The CDR3 region is CASSSGLAGPGGTQYF. The CDR3 DNA sequence: TGTGCCAGCAGCTCGGGACTAGCGGGACCCGGGGGTACGCAGTATTTT.

The V call is TRBV7-2, the J call TRBJ2-7, with 7 nucleotides matching TRBD1. V was clipped by 5 bases and J by 6 bases; unmatched bases: 13. The CDR3 length is 15 residues. Germline loops: CDR1 SGHTA, CDR2 FQGNSA. CDR3 coding DNA: TGTGCCAGCAGCACCACCGGGACAGTCTCCGTCGAGCAGTACTTC. Its protein is CASSTTGTVSVEQYF.

The V call is TRBV20-1, the J call TRBJ2-7; the D is unclear. V was trimmed by 5 bases and J by 0 bases, leaving 11 bases between them. Germline V CDR1 and CDR2: DFQATT, SNEGSKA (reference sequence). This CDR3 has 13 residues. The DNA for the CDR3 is TGCAGTGCTGGCGACGGAAGCTCCTACGAGCAGTACTTC. It is translated as CSAGDGSSYEQYF.

The J gene is TRBJ1-1, the V gene TRBV30; D gene uncertain. The CDR3 covers 12 residues. Germline V gene data show CDR1 as GTSNPN and CDR2 as SVGIG (reference sequence). V lost 4 bases, J lost 8 bases, and 14 bases lay in between. The chain's CDR3 is CAWKHRRREAFF. The CDR3 DNA sequence: TGTGCCTGGAAACACCGACGGCGGGAAGCTTTCTTT.

This clonotype was observed a few times. This chain links TRBV6-5 with TRBJ2-5; TRBD2 agrees at 11 bases. The V gene end was trimmed by 2 bases and the J gene end by 5 bases; junction bases not matched to a gene: 4. Germline loops: CDR1 MNHEY, CDR2 SVGAGI. The length of the CDR3 is 15 residues. In DNA form, the CDR3 reads TGTGCCAGCAGTTACGCGACTAGCGGGATGGAGACCCAGTACTTC. Translation: CASSYATSGMETQYF.